One sample yielded the 6 T cell receptor beta chains listed below, sequenced in a study of T cell responses to AZD1222 COVID-19 vaccine. Only in-frame clones appear in the TCRdb table, and some are missing; sequencing was by immunoSEQ multiplex PCR. The repertoire consists of some 170,000 clones, with approximately 90% occurring once and the leading ten covering 4.3%. The sequencing here drew on peripheral blood, taken 28 days after the second dose of the MenACWY control vaccine. Source of these receptors: an adult who received the MenACWY meningococcal vaccine as a control.

V and J are TRBV6-4 and TRBJ2-2; the D gene is possibly TRBD1 (5 bases). The CDR3 covers 13 residues. CDR1 is MRHNA and CDR2 is SNTAGT in the germline V gene. V dropped 9 bases and J dropped 6 bases, with 14 bases sitting between them. CDR3 in amino acids: CASRGQGAGELFF. The CDR3 coding sequence is TGTGCCAGTAGAGGACAAGGCGCCGGGGAGCTGTTTTTT.

The rearrangement joins TRBV7-8 to TRBJ1-6; possibly TRBD1 for D (5 bases). Germline values: CDR1 SGHVS, CDR2 FQNEAQ. Trimming shortened V by 5 bases and J by 9 bases, and 20 bases separated the two germline ends. This CDR3 has 16 amino acids. The CDR3 sequence: CASSVEPGLWGSPLHF. The CDR3 DNA reads as TGTGCCAGCAGCGTAGAACCGGGGCTATGGGGTTCACCCCTCCACTTT.

The chain joins TRBV6-1 to TRBJ2-3; D possibly corresponds to TRBD2 (5 bases). The CDR3 length is 15 residues. Per germline, CDR1 MNHNS and CDR2 SASEGT. The V end lost 2 bases, the J end lost 1 base, and 10 bases lay between the germline ends. DNA for the CDR3: TGTGCCAGCAGTGAACTATGGCGGGGCACAGATACGCAGTATTTT. Its protein product is CASSELWRGTDTQYF.

The chain recombines TRBV19 with TRBJ1-2, with D perhaps matching TRBD1 (5 bases). CDR1 and CDR2 from the germline V gene are LNHDA and SQIVND (reference sequence). Trimming removed 7 bases from V and 4 bases from J, with 16 bases in between. The CDR3 contains 14 residues. In DNA, the CDR3 is TGTGCCAGTAACCAGGGCCGGTGGGGCTATGGCTACACCTTC. Translating it yields CASNQGRWGYGYTF.

This rearrangement joins TRBV24-1 to TRBJ1-2; D uncertain. V shed 3 bases and J shed 7 bases, with 17 bases lying between them. Germline V gene data show CDR1 as KGHDR and CDR2 as SFDVKD. The CDR3 covers 15 residues. The CDR3 spells CATSDPQKRNSGYTF. DNA for the CDR3: TGTGCCACCAGTGATCCTCAGAAAAGAAATAGTGGCTACACCTTC.

The chain recombines TRBV29-1 with TRBJ2-1; D might be TRBD1 (6 bases). Germline V lookup: CDR1 SQVTM, CDR2 ANQGSEA. Trimming stripped 6 bases from V and 9 bases from J, with 15 bases between. This CDR3 has 12 amino acids. The CDR3 coding sequence is TGCAGCGTCGAAACACAGGGTCGTGAGCAGTTCTTC. It yields the protein CSVETQGREQFF.